This T cell receptor beta chain was sequenced for a study of shared clonotypes between healthy human individuals. The germline CDR1 and CDR2 sequences are MDHEN and SYDVKM. V was clipped by 5 bases and J by 5 bases, with 19 bases between them. The CDR3 totals 15 residues. The repertoire was sequenced with immunoSEQ multiplex PCR; TCRdb's copy has only in-frame clones and lacks some. Of about 1 million clones listed, about 76% are singletons. This TCR derives from a young man in good health. Sequenced: memory CD4+ T cells sorted from blood. Indicated subset: CD45RA-negative fraction. V is TRBV28 and J is TRBJ2-7; D perhaps matches TRBD2 (7 bases). CDR3 loop: CASSGSGGGGHEQYF. The CDR3 DNA sequence: TGTGCCAGCAGTGGTAGTGGTGGGGGGGGCCACGAGCAGTACTTC.